A single sample is the source of the 30 T cell receptor beta chains below, sequenced in a study of blood T cell repertoires in COVID-19. This table comes from immunoSEQ multiplex PCR, and its TCRdb copy is limited to in-frame clones, with some not included. The table lists 65,000 to 90,000 clones, approximately 81% of them singletons, with more than 4.5% in the top ten. The sample comprised peripheral blood. These TCRs come from a woman of 80 years or more with active or convalescent COVID-19.

The chain carries TRBV5-1 and TRBJ2-7; D is unresolved. Germline-derived CDR1 and CDR2 are SGHRS and YFSETQ. The CDR3 has 12 amino acids. Trimming left V 3 bases short and J 4 bases short, with 8 bases between. CDR3 DNA: TGCGCCAGCAGCTACGACTTGTACGAGCAGTACTTC. Translation: CASSYDLYEQYF.

This clone was counted between two and nine times. This chain links TRBV5-1 with TRBJ2-7, with D hard to call. Trimming pared 1 base from V and 6 bases from J, leaving 14 bases between. Germline values: CDR1 SGHRS, CDR2 YFSETQ. The CDR3 has 14 residues. CDR3 region: CASSLKVTPGEQYF. CDR3 nucleotide sequence: TGCGCCAGCAGCTTGAAGGTGACCCCGGGCGAGCAGTACTTC.

This chain uses TRBV3-1 (or the pseudogene TRBV3-2) with TRBJ2-1; 10 positions agree with TRBD2. V shed 5 bases, J shed 9 bases, and the junction held 10 bases outside the gene matches. The CDR3 has 15 residues. Germline V gene data show CDR1 as LGHDT and CDR2 as YNNKEL (reference sequence). The CDR3 sequence is CASSKQAGGPSEQFF. CDR3 sequence (DNA): TGTGCCAGCAGCAAACAAGCGGGAGGGCCGTCTGAGCAGTTCTTC.

The V gene is TRBV5-1, the J gene TRBJ2-1; no clear D. Trimming took off 0 bases at V and 7 bases at J, with 11 bases between the two ends. Germline loops: CDR1 SGHRS, CDR2 YFSETQ. This CDR3 is 14 amino acids long. CDR3 sequence (DNA): TGCGCCAGCAGCTTGGATGGTGTCGGTAATGAGCAGTTCTTC. Translated, it gives CASSLDGVGNEQFF.

The chain is built from TRBV7-2 and TRBJ1-5; TRBD1 agrees at 7 bases. This CDR3 has 15 residues. Trimming removed 1 base from V and 3 bases from J; junction bases left unmatched: 3. Germline-derived CDR1 and CDR2 are SGHTA and FQGNSA. This chain's CDR3 is CASSLGKGANQPQHF. CDR3 nucleotides: TGTGCCAGCAGCTTAGGTAAGGGGGCCAATCAGCCCCAGCATTTT.

For the CDR3, the DNA is TGTGCCAGCTTAGACACCGGGGAGCTGTTTTTT. This gives the protein CASLDTGELFF. The V call is TRBV7-7, the J call TRBJ2-2; D is uncertain. V gave up 8 bases and J gave up 3 bases, with 4 bases separating them. The CDR3 runs to 11 residues. Germline V gives CDR1 SSHAT, CDR2 FNYEAQ (reference sequence).

The chain carries TRBV6-2 or TRBV6-3 and TRBJ2-7; 11 bases are shared with TRBD2. Germline lookup yields CDR1 MNHEY and CDR2 SVGEGT. Trimming at V came to 5 bases and at J to 9 bases, leaving 18 bases not matched to a gene. The CDR3 totals 17 residues. The CDR3 reads CASSLPPRVAGGNWQYF. As DNA, the CDR3 is TGTGCCAGCAGTCTACCCCCAAGGGTAGCGGGAGGGAATTGGCAGTACTTC.

The chain joins TRBV7-2 to TRBJ1-2; the D gene is possibly TRBD1 (6 bases). The CDR3 runs to 14 residues. The germline gives CDR1 SGHTA, CDR2 FQGNSA. V was cut by 3 bases and J by 4 bases, with 12 bases left in between. CDR3 protein: CASSLRGYGYGYTF. CDR3 in DNA: TGTGCCAGCAGCTTGAGGGGGTACGGCTATGGCTACACCTTC.

V is TRBV5-1 and J is TRBJ2-5; D possibly corresponds to TRBD2 (5 bases). The CDR3 runs to 15 residues. Germline V gives CDR1 SGHRS, CDR2 YFSETQ. The V and J ends lost 7 bases and 3 bases respectively, with 19 bases between them. CDR3 nucleotide sequence: TGCGCCAGCGGTTCCCCCGGCGGAGGAGAAGAGACCCAGTACTTC. It specifies CASGSPGGGEETQYF.

The chain employs TRBV7-2 and TRBJ2-7, with a weak D call TRBD2 (6 bases). The CDR3 consists of 14 residues. V lost 1 base and J 5 bases, leaving 12 bases between the germline ends. Looked up from germline, CDR1 is SGHTA and CDR2 is FQGNSA. DNA for the CDR3: TGTGCCAGCAGCTTAGGTGCTAGCGCGGACGAGCAGTACTTC. Its translation: CASSLGASADEQYF.

The chain carries TRBV13 and TRBJ2-1, with 7 bases matching TRBD2. This CDR3 has 15 amino acids. Germline V lookup: CDR1 PRHDT, CDR2 FYEKMQ (reference sequence). Germline trimming cut 5 bases from V and 2 bases from J; bases unmatched to any gene: 6. The CDR3 DNA follows: TGTGCCAGCAGCGGGAGGGCTAGCGCCTACAATGAGCAGTTCTTC. Protein: CASSGRASAYNEQFF.

Worth noting for this clone: The same CDR3 is also encoded by other DNA sequences in this sample. This rearrangement joins TRBV30 to TRBJ1-1; 9 bases map to TRBD1. This CDR3 is built from 14 residues. Germline loops: CDR1 GTSNPN, CDR2 SVGIG (reference sequence). With 0 bases clipped from V and 2 bases from J, the junction kept 1 base outside the gene matches. The CDR3 DNA sequence: TGTGCCTGGAGTGTAACAGGGGGCAACACTGAAGCTTTCTTT. This sequence encodes CAWSVTGGNTEAFF. Combining the CDR3 with reference TRBV30 and TRBJ1-1 gives the whole variable domain SQTIHQWPATLVQPVGSPLSLECTVEGTSNPNLYWYRQAAGRGLQLLFYSVGIGQISSEVPQNLSASRPQDRQFILSSKKLLLSDSGFYLCAWSVTGGNTEAFFGQGTRLTVV.

V and J are TRBV7-2 and TRBJ1-3; 7 bases fit TRBD1. V lost 3 bases and J lost 2; bases outside the gene matches: 4. Germline V gives CDR1 SGHTA, CDR2 FQGNSA. CDR3 size: 15 residues. The CDR3 sequence is CASSFGQVTGNTIYF. CDR3 bases: TGTGCCAGCAGCTTTGGACAGGTTACTGGAAACACCATATATTTT.

V gene TRBV5-1 combines with J gene TRBJ1-2, with TRBD1 matching over 10 bases. J lost 4 bases, V lost 4 bases, and 7 bases had no gene match. The CDR3 consists of 15 residues. CDR1 and CDR2 (germline): SGHRS, YFSETQ. For the CDR3, the DNA is TGCGCCAGCAGCAATGGGGACAGGGGTGGCTATGGCTACACCTTC. Protein: CASSNGDRGGYGYTF.

The CDR3 DNA is TGTGCCAGCAGTTTGTCCCGGGCCCCGATAGCGGATAGCACAGATACGCAGTATTTT. It encodes CASSLSRAPIADSTDTQYF. The chain links TRBV28 to TRBJ2-3; tentatively, D is TRBD2 (6 bases). From germline, CDR1 is MDHEN and CDR2 SYDVKM. The CDR3 consists of 19 residues. The V end was cut by 3 bases, the J end by 0 bases, with 22 bases between.

This rearrangement joins TRBV7-2 to TRBJ1-2; D gene ambiguous. Germline V lookup: CDR1 SGHTA, CDR2 FQGNSA. V dropped 1 base and J dropped 6 bases, with 15 bases sitting between them. The CDR3 has 15 residues. For the CDR3, the DNA is TGTGCCAGCAGCTTAGTGGGAGGACCGGAGGATGGCTACACCTTC. Its protein product is CASSLVGGPEDGYTF.

V usage is TRBV7-2 and J usage is TRBJ2-1, with unresolved D. CDR3 length equals 11 residues. V lost 1 base and J 9 bases, leaving 4 bases between the germline ends. The germline V gene has CDR1 SGHTA and CDR2 FQGNSA. CDR3 region: CASSLVSEQFF. As DNA, the CDR3 is TGTGCCAGCAGCTTAGTGAGTGAGCAGTTCTTC.

The J gene is TRBJ2-2, the V gene TRBV2; D may be TRBD2 (5 bases). This CDR3 is 16 amino acids long. The germline CDR1 and CDR2 sequences are SNHLY and FYNNEI. With 2 bases removed from V and 7 bases from J, the gap between germline ends came to 17 bases. This chain's CDR3 is CASSEWVIGKIGELFF. The CDR3 DNA reads TGTGCCAGCAGTGAATGGGTGATCGGGAAGATCGGGGAGCTGTTTTTT.

This sequence joins TRBV4-1 and TRBJ1-3; a possible D gene is TRBD1 (5 bases). This CDR3 spans 15 amino acids. The V end lost 4 bases, the J end lost 2 bases, and 12 bases lay between the germline ends. Germline-derived CDR1 and CDR2 are MGHRA and YSYEKL. CDR3 nucleotide sequence: TGCGCCAGCAGCCGCGATCACAGGACTGGAAACACCATATATTTT. As protein: CASSRDHRTGNTIYF.

This clone was detected once. This rearrangement joins TRBV6-2 or TRBV6-3 to TRBJ2-7; TRBD2 matches 9 bases. Trimming removed 2 bases from V and 4 bases from J; junction bases left unmatched: 18. Per the germline V gene, CDR1 is MNHEY and CDR2 is SVGEGT. The CDR3 is 19 residues long. CDR3 sequence reads: CASSYPTGQREVTKYEQYF. DNA of the CDR3: TGTGCCAGCAGTTACCCGACGGGCCAGCGGGAGGTGACCAAATACGAGCAGTACTTC.

The chain joins TRBV5-5 to TRBJ2-1; D call uncertain. The CDR3 length is 14 residues. V was trimmed by 0 bases and J by 5 bases, leaving 9 bases between them. Germline lookup yields CDR1 SGHKS and CDR2 YYEKEE (reference sequence). This chain's CDR3 is CASSLGLRNNEQFF. In DNA form, the CDR3 reads TGTGCCAGCAGCTTGGGACTTCGGAACAATGAGCAGTTCTTC.

The V gene is TRBV7-2, the J gene TRBJ2-5; the match to TRBD2 covers 15 bases. Germline-derived CDR1 and CDR2 are SGHTA and FQGNSA. V shed 7 bases, J shed 1 base, and the junction held 7 bases outside the gene matches. The CDR3 extends over 17 amino acids. The CDR3: CASTRTSGRGRQETQYF. CDR3 in DNA: TGTGCCAGCACCCGGACTAGCGGGAGGGGCCGCCAAGAGACCCAGTACTTC.

This clone was observed a few times. This chain connects TRBV7-6 to TRBJ2-7; 9 nucleotides line up with TRBD2. Per the germline V gene, CDR1 is SGHVS and CDR2 is FNYEAQ. Losses at the gene ends were 2 bases for V and 5 bases for J; bases not matched to a gene: 10. This CDR3 contains 16 residues. The CDR3 DNA follows: TGTGCCAGCAGCTTACGTGTGCGGGAGGGCCTTGACGAGCAGTACTTC. Translating gives CASSLRVREGLDEQYF. Filled out from reference TRBV7-6 and TRBJ2-7, the complete variable domain reads GAGVSQSPRYKVTKRGQDVALRCDPISGHVSLYWYRQALGQGPEFLTYFNYEAQQDKSGLPNDRFSAERPEGSISTLTIQRTEQRDSAMYRCASSLRVREGLDEQYFGPGTRLTVT.

This clone was counted a few times. Here the CDR3 DNA reads TGTGCCAGCAGCCAAGGGGGCGGGACTAGTGGCGAGCAGTACTTC. This translates into CASSQGGGTSGEQYF. The chain has TRBV3-1 (or the pseudogene TRBV3-2) and TRBJ2-7, with 8 positions matching TRBD2. CDR3 length: 15 residues. V trimming: 1 base; J trimming: 6 bases; junction bases outside the gene matches: 8. Germline values: CDR1 LGHDT, CDR2 YNNKEL (reference sequence).

The genes are TRBV11-2 and TRBJ2-1; D unresolved. The CDR3 has 17 amino acids. The germline V gene encodes CDR1 SGHAT and CDR2 FQNNGV. The ends were cut back, 0 bases at V and 5 bases at J, with 17 bases in the middle. The CDR3 DNA follows: TGTGCCAGCAGCTTAGATCTTGGCTTTATTCAACACAATGAGCAGTTCTTC. Its translation: CASSLDLGFIQHNEQFF.

This chain joins TRBV7-2 and TRBJ1-5, with D maybe TRBD1 (5 bases). The CDR3 covers 13 residues. Germline V CDR1 and CDR2: SGHTA, FQGNSA. V was shortened by 9 bases and J by 6 bases, with 15 bases between the two germline ends. CDR3 protein: CASQGLLGQPQHF. CDR3 bases: TGTGCCAGTCAGGGTTTGTTGGGTCAGCCCCAGCATTTT.

The V gene is TRBV3-1 (or the pseudogene TRBV3-2), the J gene TRBJ1-5; 7 positions agree with TRBD1. CDR3 size: 16 residues. V lost 4 bases, J lost 5 bases, and 11 bases stayed unmatched. Germline V gene data show CDR1 as LGHDT and CDR2 as YNNKEL (reference sequence). The CDR3 here is CASSRRQGPRDQPQHF. CDR3 nucleotide sequence: TGTGCCAGCAGCCGGCGACAGGGTCCCAGGGATCAGCCCCAGCATTTT.

This rearrangement joins TRBV12-3 or TRBV12-4 to TRBJ1-3; D uncertain. Trimming removed 7 bases from V and 0 bases from J, with 4 bases in between. The CDR3 is 12 amino acids. The CDR3 loop reads CASTNSGNTIYF. The CDR3 DNA reads TGTGCCAGCACTAACTCTGGAAACACCATATATTTT.

The table lists this clone with a few counts. The gene calls are TRBV19 and TRBJ2-7; 9 bases are shared with TRBD1. J was trimmed by 2 bases and V by 9 bases; bases with no gene match: 8. CDR3 length: 14 amino acids. Per germline, CDR1 LNHDA and CDR2 SQIVND (reference sequence). CDR3 coding DNA: TGTGCCAGCCAACCGGGACAGGGAACCTACGAGCAGTACTTC. It codes for CASQPGQGTYEQYF.

The rearrangement joins TRBV19 to TRBJ2-1; 12 nucleotides agree with TRBD2. With 5 bases clipped from V and 10 bases from J, the junction kept 9 bases outside the gene matches. From germline, CDR1 is LNHDA and CDR2 SQIVND (reference sequence). There are 15 residues in the CDR3. CDR3 nucleotide sequence: TGTGCCAGTAGTGCCCTAGCGGGAGGGCCGGGGGAGCAGTTCTTC. The encoded protein is CASSALAGGPGEQFF.